This T cell receptor beta chain was sequenced for a study of blood T cell repertoires in COVID-19. Study details: The analysed material was cDNA or gDNA that came from T cells, B-cell-depleted T cells, or PBMCs.

Cohort assignment relied on participant-reported clinical history. Under the authors' procedure: For nucleated cells, counts were estimated from reference gene primer amplification. Clones were read by immunoSEQ multiplex PCR, and TCRdb kept only the in-frame ones, dropping some. V and J calls and clone size come straight from that table; D and trimming were deduced from the DNA. The repertoire holds around 190,000 clones, with roughly four fifths as singletons. Sequencing input: PBMCs or T cells enriched from blood (not recorded which). This receptor was obtained from a man aged 40-49 years who had recovered from COVID-19.

The CDR3 DNA reads as TGTGCCTGGAGGGGCGGGGGCTCCCCTAACACCGGGGAGCTGTTTTTT. Protein: CAWRGGGSPNTGELFF. The rearrangement uses TRBV30 and TRBJ2-2; tentatively, D is TRBD2 (7 bases). Germline assignment: CDR1 GTSNPN and CDR2 SVGIG (reference sequence). V was clipped by 3 bases and J by 2 bases, with 16 bases between them. The CDR3 sequence is 16 residues long.